These 28 T cell receptor beta chains were sequenced from one sample in a study of T cell responses to AZD1222 COVID-19 vaccine. The protocol was immunoSEQ multiplex PCR, while the TCRdb copy is restricted to in-frame clones and leaves out a portion. Among 100,000 to 150,000 clones listed, over 75% were seen once. Source: peripheral blood, taken 28 days after the second dose of the MenACWY control vaccine. Receptor source: an adult who received the MenACWY meningococcal vaccine as a control.

The chain has TRBV28 and TRBJ2-5; 10 positions match TRBD1. The CDR3 has 18 amino acids. V lost 4 bases and J lost 5; bases outside the gene matches: 16. CDR1 is MDHEN, CDR2 SYDVKM, per germline. CDR3: CASSYTLFGQGVGETQYF. The CDR3 DNA follows: TGTGCCAGCAGTTATACCCTATTCGGACAGGGGGTTGGGGAGACCCAGTACTTC.

This chain uses TRBV5-6 with TRBJ2-5; either TRBD1 or TRBD2 may supply D (5 bases each). V lost 0 bases and J lost 5, with 17 bases in between. Germline V gene lookup returns CDR1 SGHDT and CDR2 YYEEEE. The CDR3 runs 16 residues. The CDR3 reads CASSLALWGMMETQYF. The CDR3 region has the DNA TGTGCCAGCAGCTTGGCCCTATGGGGGATGATGGAGACCCAGTACTTC.

V usage is TRBV24-1 and J usage is TRBJ2-1, with TRBD1 matching over 8 bases. The ends lost 0 bases at V and 6 bases at J; junction bases unmatched: 3. The V gene's germline CDR1 is KGHDR and CDR2 SFDVKD. The CDR3 runs to 15 residues. The CDR3 DNA sequence: TGTGCCACCAGTGATTTGCGACAGGGGATCAATGAGCAGTTCTTC. Translation: CATSDLRQGINEQFF.

This rearrangement joins TRBV7-8 to TRBJ1-1, with 9 bases that match TRBD1. Germline V gene lookup returns CDR1 SGHVS and CDR2 FQNEAQ. This CDR3 has 16 residues. The trim removed 4 bases at V and 2 bases at J, leaving 8 bases unmatched. The CDR3 DNA is TGTGCCAGCAGCTCTCTGACGGGACAGGGAAACACTGAAGCTTTCTTT. Residues: CASSSLTGQGNTEAFF.

The chain links TRBV19 to TRBJ2-1; D is uncertain. CDR1 and CDR2 (germline): LNHDA, SQIVND (reference sequence). The CDR3 totals 13 residues. V was clipped by 1 base and J by 4 bases, with 5 bases between them. Here the CDR3 reads CASSIAGYNEQFF. DNA of the CDR3: TGTGCCAGTAGTATAGCCGGTTACAATGAGCAGTTCTTC.

This clone was counted once. DNA for the CDR3: TGTGCCAGCAGCCCAGGGACAGGGGATGCCGGGGAGCTGTTTTTT. Translated: CASSPGTGDAGELFF. The chain is built from TRBV3-1 (or the pseudogene TRBV3-2) and TRBJ2-2, with TRBD1 matching over 10 bases. This CDR3 region has 15 residues. Germline CDR1 LGHDT, CDR2 YNNKEL (reference sequence). Trimming cost V 4 bases and J 6 bases; bases outside gene matches: 5.

The chain combines TRBV6-2 or TRBV6-3 with TRBJ2-5; perhaps TRBD2 as D (6 bases). CDR1 and CDR2 (germline): MNHEY, SVGEGT. CDR3 length: 14 amino acids. V lost 2 bases and J lost 1, with 8 bases in between. CDR3 nucleotide sequence: TGTGCCAGCAGTTACGGGGGGATCCAAGAGACCCAGTACTTC. Residues: CASSYGGIQETQYF.

This chain links TRBV11-3 with TRBJ2-2, with 9 bases matching TRBD2. J gave up 7 bases and V 0 bases, and 9 bases lay outside the gene matches. The CDR3 consists of 17 residues. Looked up from germline, CDR1 is SGHNT and CDR2 is YENEEA. The CDR3 spells CASSLDPSGAANGELFF. The CDR3 nucleotides read TGTGCCAGCAGCTTAGACCCTAGCGGGGCTGCCAACGGGGAGCTGTTTTTT.

This clone has only one observation. The genes are TRBV28 and TRBJ1-2, with 7 nucleotides matching TRBD1. The CDR3 totals 12 residues. J lost 9 bases, V lost 3 bases, and 4 bases had no gene match. The germline V gene has CDR1 MDHEN and CDR2 SYDVKM. The CDR3, as DNA: TGTGCCAGCAGTTTGTCACAGGGGCGCTACACCTTC. This translates into CASSLSQGRYTF.

The chain carries TRBV5-4 and TRBJ1-6, with TRBD1 identical over 8 bases. CDR1 SGHNT and CDR2 YYREEE come from the germline V gene (reference sequence). The CDR3 covers 17 residues. With 0 bases clipped from V and 9 bases from J, the junction kept 11 bases outside the gene matches. In DNA form, the CDR3 reads TGTGCCAGCAGCTTGGCGGGACAGGCAGGGCTAAGTTCACCCCTCCACTTT. Protein product: CASSLAGQAGLSSPLHF.

The V and J genes are TRBV7-9 and TRBJ2-2; the D gene is possibly TRBD1 (5 bases). The CDR3 has 14 residues. Germline V CDR1 and CDR2: SEHNR, FQNEAQ (reference sequence). Trimming left V 0 bases short and J 7 bases short, with 9 bases between. The DNA of the CDR3 is TGTGCCAGCAGCTTAGCAATAGACAGCGGGGAGCTGTTTTTT. Amino acid sequence: CASSLAIDSGELFF.

This clone was detected only once. The chain recombines TRBV19 with TRBJ2-4, with D hard to call. V lost 8 bases to trimming and J lost 8 bases, with 10 bases between them. Germline V CDR1 and CDR2: LNHDA, SQIVND (reference sequence). There are 11 residues in the CDR3. The DNA for the CDR3 is TGTGCCAGTTTCAGAGGTTACATTCAGTACTTC. It specifies CASFRGYIQYF.

The chain joins TRBV2 to TRBJ2-5; D is unresolved. Trimming shortened V by 6 bases and J by 5 bases, and 16 bases separated the two germline ends. Germline V gene sequence: CDR1 SNHLY, CDR2 FYNNEI. This CDR3 comprises 14 residues. The CDR3 loop reads CASSWQSPEETQYF. The CDR3 bases are TGTGCCAGCAGCTGGCAGTCCCCCGAGGAGACCCAGTACTTC.

The rearrangement uses TRBV5-1 and TRBJ2-1; TRBD2 matches 7 bases. Germline trimming cut 1 base from V and 8 bases from J; bases unmatched to any gene: 15. The CDR3 sequence is 17 residues long. Per germline, CDR1 SGHRS and CDR2 YFSETQ. The CDR3 sequence is CASSLNGGSVPWDEQFF. DNA for the CDR3: TGCGCCAGCAGCTTGAATGGCGGGAGTGTCCCTTGGGATGAGCAGTTCTTC.

This rearrangement joins TRBV5-6 to TRBJ2-5; D possibly corresponds to TRBD2 (6 bases). Germline V lookup: CDR1 SGHDT, CDR2 YYEEEE. This CDR3 has 15 amino acids. V was clipped by 1 base and J by 0 bases, with 10 bases between them. CDR3 nucleotide sequence: TGTGCCAGCAGCTTGAGGGGACTCTACCAAGAGACCCAGTACTTC. Translating gives CASSLRGLYQETQYF.

The rearrangement joins TRBV6-5 to TRBJ2-7, with D perhaps assigned TRBD1 or TRBD2 (6 bases each). V was trimmed by 7 bases and J by 6 bases, leaving 16 bases between them. CDR1 is MNHEY, CDR2 SVGAGI, per germline. This CDR3 has 13 amino acids. The chain's CDR3 is CASTPPGAPEQYF. The CDR3 region has the DNA TGTGCCAGCACCCCCCCGGGGGCCCCCGAGCAGTACTTC.

V is TRBV4-3 and J is TRBJ1-2; D gene ambiguous. CDR3 length equals 16 residues. The V and J ends lost 1 base and 4 bases respectively, with 16 bases between them. Germline CDR1 reads LGHNA; CDR2 reads YSLEER. CDR3 bases: TGCGCCAGCAGCCAAGGTCAGTCAGGTTTCGTCTATGGCTACACCTTC. It codes for CASSQGQSGFVYGYTF.

This rearrangement joins TRBV19 to TRBJ1-2; D remains ambiguous. The CDR3 contains 11 residues. Germline-derived CDR1 and CDR2 are LNHDA and SQIVND (reference sequence). Trimming left V 5 bases short and J 8 bases short, with 9 bases between. The CDR3 loop reads CASSFLKGYTF. CDR3 sequence (DNA): TGTGCCAGTAGTTTTCTAAAGGGCTACACCTTC.

The chain employs TRBV5-1 and TRBJ2-3; no clear D. This CDR3 region has 14 residues. V lost 6 bases and J lost 0, with 11 bases in between. Germline V gives CDR1 SGHRS, CDR2 YFSETQ. The CDR3 coding sequence is TGCGCCAGCAACAACGGACCTAGCACAGATACGCAGTATTTT. Residues: CASNNGPSTDTQYF. Filled out from reference TRBV5-1 and TRBJ2-3, the complete variable domain reads KAGVTQTPRYLIKTRGQQVTLSCSPISGHRSVSWYQQTPGQGLQFLFEYFSETQRNKGNFPGRFSGRQFSNSRSEMNVSTLELGDSALYLCASNNGPSTDTQYFGPGTRLTVL.

J is TRBJ2-2 and V is TRBV9; 7 bases are shared with TRBD2. After removal of 3 bases from V and 4 bases from J, the junction contained 9 bases not matched to a gene. This CDR3 region has 16 residues. CDR1 SGDLS and CDR2 YYNGEE come from the germline V gene. CDR3 amino acids: CASSAEPGLPTGELFF. The CDR3 bases are TGTGCCAGCAGCGCGGAACCGGGACTACCCACCGGGGAGCTGTTTTTT.

V is TRBV2 and J is TRBJ1-6, with D possibly matching TRBD1 (6 bases). CDR1 and CDR2 (germline): SNHLY, FYNNEI. This CDR3 comprises 15 residues. Trimming shortened V by 6 bases and J by 6 bases, and 15 bases separated the two germline ends. The CDR3 nucleotides are TGTGCCAGCAGCGCTACACAGGGTGGTAATTCACCCCTCCACTTT. This gives the protein CASSATQGGNSPLHF.

The V and J genes are TRBV18 and TRBJ2-2, with D uncertain. Trimming left V 5 bases short and J 0 bases short, with 10 bases between. The germline V gene encodes CDR1 KGHSH and CDR2 LQKENI. The CDR3 loop spans 15 amino acids. CDR3 sequence: CASSISQTNTGELFF. CDR3 sequence (DNA): TGTGCCAGCTCAATCAGTCAAACGAACACCGGGGAGCTGTTTTTT.

The chain is built from TRBV2 and TRBJ2-1; 8 bases are a match to TRBD2. V shed 3 bases and J 3 bases; nucleotides not matched to a gene: 4. The germline CDR1 and CDR2 sequences are SNHLY and FYNNEI. CDR3 size: 15 residues. The CDR3 reads CASSDPLAVYNEQFF. Here the CDR3 DNA reads TGTGCCAGCAGTGACCCACTAGCGGTCTACAATGAGCAGTTCTTC.

The chain couples TRBV2 to TRBJ2-3; maybe TRBD1 (6 bases). Germline assignment: CDR1 SNHLY and CDR2 FYNNEI. The CDR3 is 13 amino acids. V was clipped by 8 bases and J by 2 bases, with 11 bases between them. The CDR3 nucleotides read TGTGCCAGCCGAGGACAGATCACAGATACGCAGTATTTT. Its translation: CASRGQITDTQYF.

V is TRBV3-1 (or the pseudogene TRBV3-2) and J is TRBJ1-2; TRBD1 matches 7 bases. The CDR3 is 16 residues long. Germline CDR1 reads LGHDT; CDR2 reads YNNKEL (reference sequence). J was trimmed by 0 bases and V by 3 bases; bases with no gene match: 7. The CDR3 DNA follows: TGTGCCAGCAGCCAGGCGGACAGGATTGCTAACTATGGCTACACCTTC. This gives the protein CASSQADRIANYGYTF.

This sequence joins TRBV5-5 and TRBJ2-4, with TRBD1 identical over 8 bases. Looked up from germline, CDR1 is SGHKS and CDR2 is YYEKEE (reference sequence). The CDR3 spans 16 residues. After removal of 0 bases from V and 0 bases from J, the junction contained 2 bases not matched to a gene. The CDR3 reads CASSLEQGEAKNIQYF. CDR3 DNA sequence: TGTGCCAGCAGCTTGGAACAGGGGGAAGCCAAAAACATTCAGTACTTC.

The V gene is TRBV18, the J gene TRBJ1-3, with no clear D. V lost 1 base and J 4 bases, leaving 14 bases between the germline ends. This CDR3 spans 16 amino acids. The germline CDR1 and CDR2 sequences are KGHSH and LQKENI. As DNA, the CDR3 is TGTGCCAGCTCACCACTGCCCAAGGTGGTCGGAAACACCATATATTTT. Protein product: CASSPLPKVVGNTIYF.

The V call is TRBV27, the J call TRBJ2-1; D uncertain. CDR1 and CDR2 (germline): MNHEY, SMNVEV (reference sequence). The CDR3 runs 15 residues. V dropped 0 bases and J dropped 0 bases, with 6 bases sitting between them. CDR3 in DNA: TGTGCCAGCAGTTTATCGCGGATCTCCTACAATGAGCAGTTCTTC. This sequence encodes CASSLSRISYNEQFF.